This T cell receptor (beta chain) emerged from a study of OX40 agonist ivuxolimab in advanced cancers. Trimming removed 5 bases at V and 9 bases at J, with 8 bases between. CDR1 MNHEY and CDR2 SVGAGI come from the germline V gene. This CDR3 spans 11 amino acids. The protocol was immunoSEQ multiplex PCR, while the TCRdb copy is restricted to in-frame clones and leaves out a portion. The data hold 50,000 or so clones, with roughly 85% observed a single time. V usage is TRBV6-5 and J usage is TRBJ2-1; D remains ambiguous. The source of this sequence is an adult with an advanced solid tumor such as melanoma, head and neck, liver or kidney cancer. The starting material was CD4+ or CD8+ T cells sorted from blood, obtained in a trial of the OX40 agonist ivuxolimab. This CDR3 is CASSNRLEQFF. CDR3 in DNA: TGTGCCAGCAGTAACCGCCTTGAGCAGTTCTTC.